This T cell receptor (beta chain) was sequenced for a study of OX40 agonist ivuxolimab in advanced cancers. Study at large: People who had prior anti-PD-1, anti-PD-L1 or anti-CTLA-4 therapy could take part, and under 50% had some.

Here immunoSEQ multiplex PCR was the method, and the copy in TCRdb shows in-frame clones only, minus some. The sample carries just over 30,000 clones, around 87% recorded once. V was pared by 2 bases and J by 0 bases, with 4 bases between. The CDR3 has 14 amino acids. Germline values: CDR1 SNHLY, CDR2 FYNNEI. Sequences were derived from CD4+ or CD8+ T cells sorted from blood, sampled in a trial of the OX40 agonist ivuxolimab. The sequence was collected from an adult with an advanced solid tumor such as melanoma, head and neck, liver or kidney cancer. J is TRBJ2-2 and V is TRBV2; D remains ambiguous. For the CDR3, the DNA is TGTGCCAGCAGTGAACTCTCGAACACCGGGGAGCTGTTTTTT. Amino acids: CASSELSNTGELFF. Supplemented by reference TRBV2 and TRBJ2-2, the full variable domain reads EPEVTQTPSHQVTQMGQEVILRCVPISNHLYFYWYRQILGQKVEFLVSFYNNEISEKSEIFDDQFSVERPDGSNFTLKIRSTKLEDSAMYFCASSELSNTGELFFGEGSRLTVL.